This T cell receptor beta chain was documented in a study of technical replicates of blood from several donors. Assay: immunoSEQ multiplex PCR; the TCRdb copy retains only in-frame clones and omits some. The sample has about 73,000 clones, 85% to 95% seen once; the top ten hold 4% to 5%. This receptor was taken from a human donor in good health. Some clones in this sample may be carry-over from other donors' samples. Sequencing was carried out using PBMCs.

The CDR3 coding sequence is TGTGCCAGCAGCGTTTTCAGGAATTCACCCCTCCACTTT. It encodes CASSVFRNSPLHF. The chain couples TRBV9 to TRBJ1-6, with D uncertain. Per germline, CDR1 SGDLS and CDR2 YYNGEE. Trimming took 2 bases from V and 7 from J, leaving 7 bases between them. This CDR3 has 13 amino acids.